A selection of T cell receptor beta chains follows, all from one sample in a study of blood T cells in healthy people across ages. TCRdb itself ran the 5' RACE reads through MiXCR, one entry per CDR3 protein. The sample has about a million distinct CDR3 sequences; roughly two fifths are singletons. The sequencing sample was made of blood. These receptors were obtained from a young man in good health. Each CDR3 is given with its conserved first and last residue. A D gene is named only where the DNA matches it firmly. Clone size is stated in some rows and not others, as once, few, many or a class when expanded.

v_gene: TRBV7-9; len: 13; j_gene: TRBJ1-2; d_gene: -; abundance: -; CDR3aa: CASSEGHFYGYTF; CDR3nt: TGTGCCAGCAGCGAGGGACACTTCTATGGCTACACCTTC
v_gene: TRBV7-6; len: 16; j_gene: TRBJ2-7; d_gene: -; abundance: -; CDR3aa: CASSPGGPLSYNEQYF; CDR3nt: TGTGCCAGCAGCCCCGGGGGACCCCTATCCTACAATGAGCAGTACTTC
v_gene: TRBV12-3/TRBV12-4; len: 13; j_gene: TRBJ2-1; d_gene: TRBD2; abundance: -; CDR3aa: CASQTSGYNEQFF; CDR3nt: TGTGCCAGCCAGACTAGCGGATACAATGAGCAGTTCTTC
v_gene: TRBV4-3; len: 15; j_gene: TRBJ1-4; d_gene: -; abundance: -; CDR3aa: CASSQEGAGPRKLFF; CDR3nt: TGCGCCAGTAGCCAAGAGGGAGCAGGCCCCAGAAAACTGTTTTTT
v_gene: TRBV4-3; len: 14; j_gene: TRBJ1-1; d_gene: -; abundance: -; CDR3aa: CASSRSGASTEAFF; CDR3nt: TGCGCCAGCAGCCGGTCGGGGGCCAGCACTGAAGCTTTCTTT
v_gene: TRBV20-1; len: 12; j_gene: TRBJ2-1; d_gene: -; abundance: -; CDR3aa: CSASPNLNEQFF; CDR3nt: TGCAGTGCTAGCCCGAACCTGAATGAGCAGTTCTTC
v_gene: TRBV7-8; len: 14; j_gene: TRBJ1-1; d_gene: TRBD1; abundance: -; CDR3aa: CASRAGTVYTEAFF; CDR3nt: TGTGCCAGCAGAGCCGGGACAGTTTACACTGAAGCTTTCTTT
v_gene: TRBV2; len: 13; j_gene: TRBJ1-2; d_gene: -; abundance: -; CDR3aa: CASSDEGAHGYTF; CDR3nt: TGTGCCAGCAGTGATGAAGGGGCTCATGGCTACACATTC
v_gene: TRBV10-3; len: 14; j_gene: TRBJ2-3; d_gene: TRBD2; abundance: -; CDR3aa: CAITNGLAGTRQYF; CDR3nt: TGTGCCATCACCAACGGACTAGCGGGGACTAGGCAGTATTTT
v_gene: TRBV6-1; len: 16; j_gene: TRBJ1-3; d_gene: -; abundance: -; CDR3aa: CASSALIGDSGNTIYF; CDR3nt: TGTGCCAGCAGTGCTCTGATTGGGGACTCTGGAAACACCATATATTTT
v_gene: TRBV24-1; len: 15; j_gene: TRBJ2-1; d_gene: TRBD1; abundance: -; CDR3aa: CATSDRDRVSNEQFF; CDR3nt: TGTGCCACCAGTGATCGGGACAGGGTCTCTAATGAGCAGTTCTTC
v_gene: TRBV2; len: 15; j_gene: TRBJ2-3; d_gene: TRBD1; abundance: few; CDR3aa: CASTQEGTGGDTQYF; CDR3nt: TGTGCCAGCACCCAGGAGGGGACAGGGGGAGATACGCAGTATTTT
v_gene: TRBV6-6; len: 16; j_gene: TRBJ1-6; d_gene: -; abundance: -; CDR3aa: CASSYSTDSGYSPLHF; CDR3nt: TGTGCCAGCAGTTACTCGACGGACAGCGGCTATTCACCCCTCCACTTT
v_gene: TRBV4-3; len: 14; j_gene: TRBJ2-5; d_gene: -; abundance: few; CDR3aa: CASSRPLYSETQYF; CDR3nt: TGCGCCAGCAGCCGACCTCTATACTCGGAGACCCAGTACTTC
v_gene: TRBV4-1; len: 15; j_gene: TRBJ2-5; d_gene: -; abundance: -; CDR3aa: CASSQVSLSQETQYF; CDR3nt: TGCGCCAGCAGCCAAGTTTCCCTCTCACAAGAGACCCAGTACTTC
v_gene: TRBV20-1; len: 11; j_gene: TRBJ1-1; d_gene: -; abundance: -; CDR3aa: CRALGGTEAFF; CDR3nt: TGCAGAGCGCTTGGGGGGACTGAAGCTTTCTTT
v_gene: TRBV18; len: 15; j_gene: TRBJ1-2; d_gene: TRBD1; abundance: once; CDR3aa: CASSPGTGRNHGYTF; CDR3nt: TGTGCCAGCTCACCCGGGACAGGGCGGAATCATGGCTACACCTTC
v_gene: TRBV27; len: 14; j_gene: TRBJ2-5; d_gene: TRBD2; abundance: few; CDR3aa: CASRASGGLNEQYF; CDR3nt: TGTGCCAGCAGAGCTAGCGGGGGGCTCAATGAGCAGTACTTC
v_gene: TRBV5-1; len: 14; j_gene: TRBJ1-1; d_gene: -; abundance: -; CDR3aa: CASSLRDRDAEAFF; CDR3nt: TGCGCCAGCAGCTTGAGGGATAGGGACGCTGAAGCTTTCTTT
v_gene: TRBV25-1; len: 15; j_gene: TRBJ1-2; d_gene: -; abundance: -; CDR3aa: CASSESKGGLGGYTF; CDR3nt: TGTGCCAGCAGTGAATCTAAGGGAGGTTTGGGTGGCTACACCTTC
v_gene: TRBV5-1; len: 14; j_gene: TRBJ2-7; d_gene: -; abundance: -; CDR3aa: CASSVEQQGDEQYF; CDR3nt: TGCGCCAGCAGCGTGGAACAACAGGGCGACGAGCAGTACTTC
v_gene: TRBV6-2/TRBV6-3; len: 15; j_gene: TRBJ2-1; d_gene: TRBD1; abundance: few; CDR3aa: CASSYGDRGYNEQFF; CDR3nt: TGTGCCAGCAGTTACGGGGACAGGGGTTACAATGAGCAGTTCTTC
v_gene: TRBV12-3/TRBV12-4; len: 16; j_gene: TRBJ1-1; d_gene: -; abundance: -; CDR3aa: CASSLGGWTANTEAFF; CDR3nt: TGTGCCAGCAGTTTAGGTGGATGGACAGCCAACACTGAAGCTTTCTTT
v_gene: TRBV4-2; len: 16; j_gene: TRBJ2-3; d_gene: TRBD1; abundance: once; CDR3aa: CASSQDLVEGGSTQYF; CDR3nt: TGTGCCAGCAGCCAAGACTTGGTGGAAGGGGGCAGTACGCAGTATTTT
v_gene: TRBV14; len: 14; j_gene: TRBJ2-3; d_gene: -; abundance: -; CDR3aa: CASSQVGGTDTQYF; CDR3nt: TGTGCCAGCAGCCAAGTAGGCGGGACAGATACGCAGTATTTT
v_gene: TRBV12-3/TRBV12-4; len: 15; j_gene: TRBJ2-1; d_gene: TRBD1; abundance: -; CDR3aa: CASRGDRGAYDEQFF; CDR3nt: TGTGCCAGCAGAGGGGACAGGGGCGCCTACGATGAGCAGTTCTTC
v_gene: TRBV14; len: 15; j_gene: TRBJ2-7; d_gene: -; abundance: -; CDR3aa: CASSDRTQRSYEQYF; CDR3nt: TGTGCCAGCAGTGACCGGACCCAGAGATCCTACGAGCAGTACTTC
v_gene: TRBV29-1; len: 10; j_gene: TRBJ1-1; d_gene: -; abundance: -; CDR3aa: CSVSIIEAFF; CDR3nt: TGCAGCGTTTCTATCATTGAAGCTTTCTTT
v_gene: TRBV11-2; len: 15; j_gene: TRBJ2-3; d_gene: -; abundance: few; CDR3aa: CASSGGSGNTDTQYF; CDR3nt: TGTGCCAGCAGCGGAGGGTCAGGAAACACAGATACGCAGTATTTT
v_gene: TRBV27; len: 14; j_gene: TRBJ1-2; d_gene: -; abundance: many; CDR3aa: CASSTEWTDYGYTF; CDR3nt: TGTGCCAGCAGCACCGAATGGACAGACTATGGCTACACCTTC
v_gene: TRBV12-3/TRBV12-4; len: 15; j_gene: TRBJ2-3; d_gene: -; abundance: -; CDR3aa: CASSSTGPPTDTQYF; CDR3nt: TGTGCCAGCAGTTCAACCGGGCCACCCACAGATACGCAGTATTTT
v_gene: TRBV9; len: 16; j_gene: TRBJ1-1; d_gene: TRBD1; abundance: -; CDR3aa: CASSGRTGADGTEAFF; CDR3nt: TGTGCCAGCAGCGGGCGGACAGGGGCGGATGGTACTGAAGCTTTCTTT
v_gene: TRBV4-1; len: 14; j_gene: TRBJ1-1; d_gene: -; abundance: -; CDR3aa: CASSQEFRNTEAFF; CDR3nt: TGCGCCAGCAGCCAAGAATTTAGGAACACTGAAGCTTTCTTT
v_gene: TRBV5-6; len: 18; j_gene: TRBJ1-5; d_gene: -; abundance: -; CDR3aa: CASSLRWGFAGDNQPQHF; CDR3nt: TGTGCCAGCAGCTTACGGTGGGGCTTCGCCGGGGACAATCAGCCCCAGCATTTT
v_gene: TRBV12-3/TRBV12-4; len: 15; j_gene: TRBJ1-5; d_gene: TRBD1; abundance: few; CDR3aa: CASSPTGEVGQPQHF; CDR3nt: TGTGCCAGCAGCCCCACAGGGGAGGTCGGGCAGCCCCAGCATTTT
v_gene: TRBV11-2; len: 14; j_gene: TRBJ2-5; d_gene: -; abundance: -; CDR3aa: CASSPRPLAGDWYF; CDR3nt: TGTGCCAGCAGCCCCCGCCCTTTGGCAGGGGATTGGTACTTC
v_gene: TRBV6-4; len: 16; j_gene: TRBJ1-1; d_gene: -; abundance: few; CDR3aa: CASSARGGVGNTEAFF; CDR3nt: TGTGCCAGCAGTGCCCGCGGCGGGGTGGGGAACACTGAAGCTTTCTTT
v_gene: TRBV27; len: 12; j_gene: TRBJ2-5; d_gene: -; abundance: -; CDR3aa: CTSSYPSGEQYF; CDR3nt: TGTACCAGCAGTTACCCCTCGGGAGAGCAGTACTTC
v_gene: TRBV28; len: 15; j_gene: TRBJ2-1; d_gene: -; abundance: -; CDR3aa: CASRGGHIGHNEQFF; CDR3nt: TGTGCCAGCAGGGGGGGACACATAGGACACAATGAGCAGTTCTTC
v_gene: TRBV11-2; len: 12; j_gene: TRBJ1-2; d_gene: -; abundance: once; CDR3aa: CASSLESNGYTF; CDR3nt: TGTGCCAGCAGCTTAGAATCCAATGGCTACACCTTC
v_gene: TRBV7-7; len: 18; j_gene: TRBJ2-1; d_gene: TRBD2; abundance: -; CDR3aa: CASSSLLGGTSSYNEQFF; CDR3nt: TGTGCCAGCAGCTCCCTCTTGGGGGGGACCAGCTCCTACAATGAGCAGTTCTTC
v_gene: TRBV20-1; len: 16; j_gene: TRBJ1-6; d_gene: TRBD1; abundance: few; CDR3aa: CSVTGGTNGVNSPLHF; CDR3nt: TGCAGTGTGACAGGGGGCACCAACGGTGTTAATTCACCCCTCCACTTT
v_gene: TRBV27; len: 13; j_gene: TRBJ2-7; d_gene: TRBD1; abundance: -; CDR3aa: CASSRRQGYEQYF; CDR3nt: TGTGCCAGCAGCCGAAGACAGGGCTACGAGCAGTACTTC
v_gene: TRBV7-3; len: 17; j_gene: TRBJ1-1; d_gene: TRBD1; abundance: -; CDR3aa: CASSLTGQGAWDTEAFF; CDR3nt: TGTGCCAGCAGCTTAACGGGACAGGGGGCCTGGGACACTGAAGCTTTCTTT